Sequencing of this T cell receptor beta chain was carried out in a study of T cell repertoires in cytomegalovirus infection (dated by TCRdb to between 2018 and 2021). Regarding the complete study: Because public TCR beta signatures pointed to carriage of CMV infection together with the matching HLA type, the HLA type of each donor mattered for the analysis. Points the paper makes about the study in general: The ex vivo response was dominated by HLA-C-restricted CMV-specific TCR beta clonotypes, which also provided the single most frequent clonotype in two of eight donors. In both this cohort and an independent roughly 350-donor cohort, the cumulative frequency of public TCR beta family members distinguished carriers of CMV infection plus the relevant HLA type.

Sequencing used an Illumina HiSeq 1500. The public reads were reanalyzed by TCRdb: fastp trimming at Q25, MiXCR alignment, in-frame beta chains only. Here each entry gathers all rows of one CDR3 protein and keeps the most common genes and DNA. The sample table shows roughly 320,000 distinct CDR3 sequences, and approximately 8.9% are seen once. Clones ranked in the top ten supply approximately 2.4% of the sample. This clonotype came up many times. This clone's antigen is unknown. Base qualities are not provided; no much larger clone lies one nucleotide away. The CDR3 starts with the cysteine, ends with the phenylalanine, and has 13 residues. Only the CDR3 DNA is retained, 39 bases long and in frame from the first base. A distance of 11 bases separates the germline ends of V and J, which lose 4 bases and 8 bases respectively. The germline V gene (reference sequence) specifies MNHEY as CDR1 and SMNVEV as CDR2.

Sequenced material: PBMCs. The chain is assembled from TRBV27 and TRBJ2-2, with the D segment identity uncertain. The sequence derives from a human donor in good health (CMV status not recorded). Some clones in this sample may be carry-over from other donors' samples. This receptor carries the CDR3 CASSYALWGELFF. The nucleotide sequence is TGTGCCAGCAGTTACGCCCTTTGGGGGGAGCTGTTTTTT.